This is a list of T cell receptor beta chains from one sample in a study of T cell changes during pregnancy in multiple sclerosis. Method: immunoSEQ multiplex PCR; TCRdb's copy keeps in-frame clones and lacks some. This table has roughly 41,000 clones, around nine tenths appearing once. The source was CD8+ T cells from peripheral blood mononuclear cells, collected in the third trimester of pregnancy. The source is a female donor with multiple sclerosis, enrolled in a pregnancy study. Both conserved end residues are part of each CDR3. A D gene is named only where the DNA matches it firmly. Not every row has a clone size; where given, it reads once, few, many or a size class.

- TRBJ2-2 - TRBV6-5 TGTGCCAGCAGTTACCGACAGTATAACACCGGGGAGCTGTTTTTT CASSYRQYNTGELFF
- TRBJ2-7 TRBD1 TRBV6-6 TGTGCCAGCAGTTACTCGTCCGGGACAGCCTACGAGCAGTACTTC CASSYSSGTAYEQYF
- TRBJ2-1 - TRBV27 TGTGCCAGCAGTTTATCGGGAGACGAGCATGAGCAGTTCTTC CASSLSGDEHEQFF
- TRBJ2-7 - TRBV16 TGTGCCAGCAGTAAAGGGGGGGGCAGCGTTTCCTACGAGCAGTACTTC CASSKGGGSVSYEQYF
- TRBJ2-1 TRBD1 TRBV7-9 TGTGCCAGCAGCTTCTCCAGGGACAGACTATACAATGAGCAGTTCTTC CASSFSRDRLYNEQFF
- TRBJ2-7 - TRBV27 TGTGCCAGCAGTCACAGGGATAGCTCCTACGAGCAGTACTTC CASSHRDSSYEQYF
- TRBJ1-4 - TRBV28 TGTGCCAGCAGTCCGGTCGACACCAATGAAAAACTGTTTTTT CASSPVDTNEKLFF
- TRBJ2-7 TRBD1 TRBV11-1 TGTGCCACCGCCGAGGGACAGGCCTACTACGAGCAGTACTTC CATAEGQAYYEQYF
- TRBJ1-2 - TRBV28 TGTGCCAGCAAAGACAGTGCCTTTACTAACTATGGCTACACCTTC CASKDSAFTNYGYTF
- TRBJ2-7 - TRBV6-5 TGTGCCAGCAGTTACGCCGCTTGGGGCACTACCTACGAGCAGTACTTC CASSYAAWGTTYEQYF
- TRBJ2-3 TRBD1 TRBV11-2 TGTGCCAGCAGCTTAGACATCCGAGGGGGCCGGGATACGCAGTATTTT CASSLDIRGGRDTQYF
- TRBJ2-1 - TRBV28 TGTGCCAGCAGCCCTAGTGGAGGGGACAATGAGCAGTTCTTC CASSPSGGDNEQFF
- TRBJ1-1 TRBD1 TRBV4-1 TGCGCCAGCAGCCCGTGGACAGGGTTGGGCACTGAAGCTTTCTTT CASSPWTGLGTEAFF
- TRBJ2-7 TRBD1 TRBV28 TGTGCCAGCAGTGCGCTGACAGGGACCACACTAGAGCAGTACTTC CASSALTGTTLEQYF
- TRBJ1-6 - TRBV6-5 TGTGCCAGCAGTTACGGTACCCCCGGAGATTCACCCCTCCACTTT CASSYGTPGDSPLHF
- TRBJ2-3 - TRBV19 TGTGCCAGTAGTATAGATTGGGGCGATGCGACAGATACGCAGTATTTT CASSIDWGDATDTQYF
once TRBJ2-7 TRBD2 TRBV28 TGTGCCAGCAGTTTGGATACTAGCGGGAGGTCCTACGAGCAGTACTTC CASSLDTSGRSYEQYF
- TRBJ2-1 - TRBV10-3 TGTGCCATCAGTGTACTAGCCATCTTTTACAATGAGCAGTTCTTC CAISVLAIFYNEQFF